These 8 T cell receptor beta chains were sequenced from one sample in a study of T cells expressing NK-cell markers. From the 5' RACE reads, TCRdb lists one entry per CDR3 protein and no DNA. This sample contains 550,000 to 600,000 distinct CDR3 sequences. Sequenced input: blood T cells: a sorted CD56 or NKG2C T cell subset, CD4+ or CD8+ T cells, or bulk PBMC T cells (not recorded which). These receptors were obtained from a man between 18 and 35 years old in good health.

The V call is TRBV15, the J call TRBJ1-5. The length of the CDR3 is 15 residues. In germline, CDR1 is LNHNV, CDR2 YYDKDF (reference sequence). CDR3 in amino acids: CATSLQALPNQPQHF.

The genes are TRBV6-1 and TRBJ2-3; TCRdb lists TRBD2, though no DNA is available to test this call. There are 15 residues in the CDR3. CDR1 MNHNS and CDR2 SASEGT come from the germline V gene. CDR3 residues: CASRGLAGATDTQYF.

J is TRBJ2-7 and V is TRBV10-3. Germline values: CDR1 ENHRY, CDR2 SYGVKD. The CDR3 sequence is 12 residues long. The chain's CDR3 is CAISQGTYEQYF.

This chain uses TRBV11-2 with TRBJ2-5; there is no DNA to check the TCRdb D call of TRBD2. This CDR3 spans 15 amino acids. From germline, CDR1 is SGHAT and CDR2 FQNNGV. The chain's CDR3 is CASSLDVAGGETQYF.

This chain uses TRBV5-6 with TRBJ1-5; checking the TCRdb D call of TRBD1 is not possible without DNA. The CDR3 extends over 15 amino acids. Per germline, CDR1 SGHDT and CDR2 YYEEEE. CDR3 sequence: CASSHGQARNQPQHF.

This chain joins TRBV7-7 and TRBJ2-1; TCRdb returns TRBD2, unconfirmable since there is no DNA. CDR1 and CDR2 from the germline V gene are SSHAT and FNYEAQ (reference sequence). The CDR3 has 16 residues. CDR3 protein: CASSARTSGRSGEQFF.

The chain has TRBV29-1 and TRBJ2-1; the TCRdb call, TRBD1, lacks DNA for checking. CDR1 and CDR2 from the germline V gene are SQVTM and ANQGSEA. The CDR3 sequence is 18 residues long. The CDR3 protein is CSVEGPKVGPWTNNEQFF.

Here the CDR3 reads CASRHGTSGRSDTQYF. The V gene is TRBV4-1, the J gene TRBJ2-3; TCRdb picks TRBD2, but there is no DNA to check that call. The CDR3 sequence is 16 residues long. Germline CDR1 MGHRA, CDR2 YSYEKL.